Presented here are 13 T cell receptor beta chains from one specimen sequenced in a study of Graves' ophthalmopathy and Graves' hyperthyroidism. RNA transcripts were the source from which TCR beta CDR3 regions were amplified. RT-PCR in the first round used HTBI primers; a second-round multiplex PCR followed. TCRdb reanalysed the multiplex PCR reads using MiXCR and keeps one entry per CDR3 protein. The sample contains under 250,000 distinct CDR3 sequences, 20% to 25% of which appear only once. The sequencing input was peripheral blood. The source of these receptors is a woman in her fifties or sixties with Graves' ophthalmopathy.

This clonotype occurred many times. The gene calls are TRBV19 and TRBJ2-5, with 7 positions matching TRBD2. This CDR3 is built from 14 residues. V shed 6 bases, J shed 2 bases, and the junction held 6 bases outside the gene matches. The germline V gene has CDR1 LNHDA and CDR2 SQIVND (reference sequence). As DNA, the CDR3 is TGTGCCAGTAGGGCATCGGGACTACAAGAGACCCAGTACTTC. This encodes CASRASGLQETQYF.

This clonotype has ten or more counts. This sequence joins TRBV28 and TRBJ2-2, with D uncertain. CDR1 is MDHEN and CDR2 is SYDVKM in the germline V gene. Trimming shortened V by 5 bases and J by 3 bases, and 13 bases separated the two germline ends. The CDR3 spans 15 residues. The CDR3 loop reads CASSLVLKDTGELFF. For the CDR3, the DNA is TGTGCCAGCAGTCTGGTCCTCAAAGACACCGGGGAGCTGTTTTTT.

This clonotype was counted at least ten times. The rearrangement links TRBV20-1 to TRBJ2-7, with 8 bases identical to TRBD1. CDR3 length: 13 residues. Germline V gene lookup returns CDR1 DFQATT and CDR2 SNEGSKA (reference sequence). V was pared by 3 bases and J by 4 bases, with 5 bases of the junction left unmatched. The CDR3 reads CSARTGVGYEQYF. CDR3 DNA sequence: TGCAGTGCTAGGACAGGGGTAGGGTACGAGCAGTACTTC.

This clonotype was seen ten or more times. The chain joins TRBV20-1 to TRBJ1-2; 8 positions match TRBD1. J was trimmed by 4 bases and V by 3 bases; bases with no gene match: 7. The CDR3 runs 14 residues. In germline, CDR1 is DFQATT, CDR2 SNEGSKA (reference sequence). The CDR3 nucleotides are TGCAGTGCTAGGGGGGACAGGAGTCTCTATGGCTACACCTTC. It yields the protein CSARGDRSLYGYTF.

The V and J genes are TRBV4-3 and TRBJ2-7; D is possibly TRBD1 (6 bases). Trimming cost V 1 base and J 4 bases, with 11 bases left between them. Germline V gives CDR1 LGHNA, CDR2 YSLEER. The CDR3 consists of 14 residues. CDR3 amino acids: CASSQAVQGYEQYF. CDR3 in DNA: TGCGCCAGCAGCCAAGCCGTACAGGGATACGAGCAGTACTTC.

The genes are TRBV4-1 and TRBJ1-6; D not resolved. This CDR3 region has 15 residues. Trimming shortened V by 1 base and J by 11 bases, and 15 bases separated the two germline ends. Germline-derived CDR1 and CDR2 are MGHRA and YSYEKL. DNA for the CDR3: TGCGCCAGCAGCCAAGGAGAAGGGAGTAGGACACCCCTCCACTTT. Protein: CASSQGEGSRTPLHF.

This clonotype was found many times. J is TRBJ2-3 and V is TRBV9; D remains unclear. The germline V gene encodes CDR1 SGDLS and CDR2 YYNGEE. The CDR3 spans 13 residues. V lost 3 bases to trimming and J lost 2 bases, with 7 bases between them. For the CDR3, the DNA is TGTGCCAGCAGCGCCACTATCACAGATACGCAGTATTTT. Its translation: CASSATITDTQYF.

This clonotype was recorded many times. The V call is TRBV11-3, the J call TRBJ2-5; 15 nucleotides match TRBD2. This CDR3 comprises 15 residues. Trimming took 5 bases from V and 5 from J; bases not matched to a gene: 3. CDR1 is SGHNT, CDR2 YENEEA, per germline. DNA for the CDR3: TGTGCCAGCAGCAGGACTAGCGGGAGGGCGGAGACCCAGTACTTC. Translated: CASSRTSGRAETQYF. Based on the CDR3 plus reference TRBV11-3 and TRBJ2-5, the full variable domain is EAGVVQSPRYKIIEKKQPVAFWCNPISGHNTLYWYLQNLGQGPELLIRYENEEAVDDSQLPKDRFSAERLKGVDSTLKIQPAELGDSAVYLCASSRTSGRAETQYFGPGTRLLVL.

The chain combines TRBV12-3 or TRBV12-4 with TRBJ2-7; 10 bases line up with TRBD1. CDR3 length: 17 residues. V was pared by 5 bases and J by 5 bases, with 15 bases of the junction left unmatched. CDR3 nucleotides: TGTGCCAGCAGTCTCGTGCTTCCCCGGGACAGGGGAAACGAGCAGTACTTC. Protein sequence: CASSLVLPRDRGNEQYF.

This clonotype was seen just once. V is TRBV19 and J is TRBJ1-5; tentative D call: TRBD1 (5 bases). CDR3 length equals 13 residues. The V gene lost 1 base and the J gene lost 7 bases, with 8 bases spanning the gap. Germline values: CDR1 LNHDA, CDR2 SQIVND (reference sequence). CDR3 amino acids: CASSIGQGQPQHF. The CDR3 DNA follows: TGTGCCAGTAGTATAGGGCAGGGACAGCCCCAGCATTTT. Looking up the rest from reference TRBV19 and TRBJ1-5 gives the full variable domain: DGGITQSPKYLFRKEGQNVTLSCEQNLNHDAMYWYRQDPGQGLRLIYYSQIVNDFQKGDIAEGYSVSREKKESFPLTVTSAQKNPTAFYLCASSIGQGQPQHFGDGTRLSIL.

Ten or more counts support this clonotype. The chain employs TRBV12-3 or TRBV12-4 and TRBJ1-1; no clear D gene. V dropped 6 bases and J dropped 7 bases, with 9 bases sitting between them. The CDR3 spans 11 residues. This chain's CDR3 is CASSLWGEAFF. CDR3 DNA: TGTGCCAGCAGCTTATGGGGTGAAGCTTTCTTT.

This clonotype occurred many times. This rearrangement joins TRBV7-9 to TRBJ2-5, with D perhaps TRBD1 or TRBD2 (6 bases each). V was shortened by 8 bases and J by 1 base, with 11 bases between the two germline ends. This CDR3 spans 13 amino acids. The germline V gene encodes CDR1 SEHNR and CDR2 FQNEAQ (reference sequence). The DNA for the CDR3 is TGTGCCAGCCGGGGGCCCAGCCAAGAGACCCAGTACTTC. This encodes CASRGPSQETQYF. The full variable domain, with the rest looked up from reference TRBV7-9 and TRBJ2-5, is DTGVSQNPRHKITKRGQNVTFRCDPISEHNRLYWYRQTLGQGPEFLTYFQNEAQLEKSRLLSDRFSAERPKGSFSTLEIQRTEQGDSAMYLCASRGPSQETQYFGPGTRLLVL.

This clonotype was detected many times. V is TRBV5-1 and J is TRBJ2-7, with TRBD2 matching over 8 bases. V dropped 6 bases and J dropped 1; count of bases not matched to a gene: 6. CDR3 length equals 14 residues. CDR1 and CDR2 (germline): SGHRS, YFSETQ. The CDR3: CASKKLAASYEQYF. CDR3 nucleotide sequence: TGCGCCAGCAAGAAACTAGCGGCTTCCTACGAGCAGTACTTC.